Reported below is one T cell receptor (beta chain). The source of the sample is a study of blood T cell repertoires in COVID-19. The protocol was immunoSEQ multiplex PCR, while the TCRdb copy is restricted to in-frame clones and leaves out a portion. The table includes 81,000 or so clones, around 89% detected once. J gave up 10 bases and V 3 bases, and 9 bases lay outside the gene matches. This CDR3 region has 16 residues. CDR1 SNHLY and CDR2 FYNNEI come from the germline V gene. The clonotype comes from a man between 65 and 79 years old with active or convalescent COVID-19. The rearrangement joins TRBV2 to TRBJ1-6; 10 bases line up with TRBD1. Sample: peripheral blood. The CDR3 spells CASSELPGQGLSPLHF. Written as DNA, the CDR3 is TGTGCCAGCAGTGAGCTCCCGGGACAGGGGCTCTCACCCCTCCACTTT.